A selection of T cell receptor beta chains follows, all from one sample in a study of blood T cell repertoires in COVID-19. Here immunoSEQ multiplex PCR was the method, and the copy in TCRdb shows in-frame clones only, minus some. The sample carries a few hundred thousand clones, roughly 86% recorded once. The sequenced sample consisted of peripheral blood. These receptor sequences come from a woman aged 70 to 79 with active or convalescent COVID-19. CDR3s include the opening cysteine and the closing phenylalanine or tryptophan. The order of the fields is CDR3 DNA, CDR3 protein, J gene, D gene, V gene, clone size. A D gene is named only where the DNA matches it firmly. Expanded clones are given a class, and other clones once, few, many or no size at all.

DNA: TGTGCCAGCAGTAAGGGACAGGCCTACGAGCAGTACTTC; CDR3: CASSKGQAYEQYF; J: TRBJ2-7; D: TRBD1; V: TRBV6-2/TRBV6-3; size: .
DNA: TGTGCCATCAGTGAGAAAGGACAGTCCAATCAGCCCCAGCATTTT; CDR3: CAISEKGQSNQPQHF; J: TRBJ1-5; D: .; V: TRBV10-3; size: .
DNA: TGCGCCAGCAGCCTCTATTACGGGGTCAGCGACCAAGAGACCCAGTACTTC; CDR3: CASSLYYGVSDQETQYF; J: TRBJ2-5; D: .; V: TRBV4-3; size: .
DNA: TGTGCCAGCAGCTTGGCAGGGGCGGATTCCTACGAGCAGTACTTC; CDR3: CASSLAGADSYEQYF; J: TRBJ2-7; D: .; V: TRBV5-4; size: .
DNA: TGTGCCAGTAGGGAACAGGGGGGCCAGCCCCAGCATTTT; CDR3: CASREQGGQPQHF; J: TRBJ1-5; D: TRBD1; V: TRBV19; size: .
DNA: TGTGCCAGCAAGGGGGCGGGACAGGGAACTGAAGCTTTCTTT; CDR3: CASKGAGQGTEAFF; J: TRBJ1-1; D: TRBD1; V: TRBV6-5; size: once
DNA: TGTGCCAGCAGCCAAGCCACTCGGAGGGGGACAGGGGAACAGCCCCAGCATTTT; CDR3: CASSQATRRGTGEQPQHF; J: TRBJ1-5; D: TRBD1; V: TRBV4-2; size: .
DNA: TGTGCCAGCAGCTTAACATCGGGTCCAAATCAGCCCCAGCATTTT; CDR3: CASSLTSGPNQPQHF; J: TRBJ1-5; D: .; V: TRBV7-3; size: .
DNA: TGTGCCAGCTCACCACAATCGGGTTCACCTGCCGAAGCTTTCTTT; CDR3: CASSPQSGSPAEAFF; J: TRBJ1-1; D: .; V: TRBV18; size: .
DNA: TGCAGCGTTGCGTGGGACAGGGGTGAAAAACTGTTTTTT; CDR3: CSVAWDRGEKLFF; J: TRBJ1-4; D: TRBD1; V: TRBV29-1; size: .
DNA: TGTGCCAGCAGCCACACAAATGAAAAACTGTTTTTT; CDR3: CASSHTNEKLFF; J: TRBJ1-4; D: .; V: TRBV14; size: .
DNA: TGTGCCAGTAGTCCCGGGTCAGGGGATGAAGCTTTCTTT; CDR3: CASSPGSGDEAFF; J: TRBJ1-1; D: .; V: TRBV19; size: .
DNA: TGCGCCAGCAGCCCGAGGACAGCGAACACCGGGGAGCTGTTTTTT; CDR3: CASSPRTANTGELFF; J: TRBJ2-2; D: .; V: TRBV5-1; size: .
DNA: TGTGCCAGCAGCTTTGAGGTTTCCTCTGGAAACACCATATATTTT; CDR3: CASSFEVSSGNTIYF; J: TRBJ1-3; D: .; V: TRBV7-2; size: .
DNA: TGCGCCAGCAGCCCCGGACAGGGGACCACTGAAGCTTTCTTT; CDR3: CASSPGQGTTEAFF; J: TRBJ1-1; D: TRBD1; V: TRBV5-1; size: .
DNA: TGTGCCAGCAGTTTGTTATTAAACATTCAGTACTTC; CDR3: CASSLLLNIQYF; J: TRBJ2-4; D: .; V: TRBV12-3/TRBV12-4; size: .
DNA: TGTGCCAGCAGCCACGACAGGGTTGGTTCACCCCTCCACTTT; CDR3: CASSHDRVGSPLHF; J: TRBJ1-6; D: TRBD1; V: TRBV6-1; size: .
DNA: TGTGCCAGCAGCGCACTACAGGGGCCATACACTGAAGCTTTCTTT; CDR3: CASSALQGPYTEAFF; J: TRBJ1-1; D: TRBD1; V: TRBV6-2/TRBV6-3; size: .
DNA: TGTGCCAGCAGCCGGACAGGGGAAGATACGCAGTATTTT; CDR3: CASSRTGEDTQYF; J: TRBJ2-3; D: TRBD1; V: TRBV5-4; size: .
DNA: TGCGCCAGCAGCTTTGGACAGGATGTGGTGAACTATGGCTACACCTTC; CDR3: CASSFGQDVVNYGYTF; J: TRBJ1-2; D: TRBD1; V: TRBV5-1; size: .
DNA: TGTGCCAGTAGCTTGGACACAAGATATAGCAATCAGCCCCAGCATTTT; CDR3: CASSLDTRYSNQPQHF; J: TRBJ1-5; D: .; V: TRBV19; size: once
DNA: TGCGCCAGCAGCCAAGATCCTCCAGGGGATCAGCCCCAGCATTTT; CDR3: CASSQDPPGDQPQHF; J: TRBJ1-5; D: .; V: TRBV4-1; size: .
DNA: TGCAGCGTTGACCCTGGGAGTAATGAGCAGTTCTTC; CDR3: CSVDPGSNEQFF; J: TRBJ2-1; D: .; V: TRBV29-1; size: .
DNA: TGTGCCAGCAGAGGGGGGCTAGCGGGGAGGGAGACCCAGTACTTC; CDR3: CASRGGLAGRETQYF; J: TRBJ2-5; D: TRBD2; V: TRBV27; size: .
DNA: TGTGCAAGTGGGCAGACCTATGGCTACACCTTC; CDR3: CASGQTYGYTF; J: TRBJ1-2; D: .; V: TRBV10-3; size: once
DNA: TGTGCCAGCAGCGCCCGACCTGACAGAAACTATGGCTACACCTTC; CDR3: CASSARPDRNYGYTF; J: TRBJ1-2; D: .; V: TRBV9; size: .
DNA: TGTGCCAGTAGGGTACAGGGGTCTAGCTCTGGAAACACCATATATTTT; CDR3: CASRVQGSSSGNTIYF; J: TRBJ1-3; D: TRBD1; V: TRBV19; size: few
DNA: TGTGCCAGTAGCCCGACAGGGATTAATCAGCCCCAGCATTTT; CDR3: CASSPTGINQPQHF; J: TRBJ1-5; D: TRBD1; V: TRBV19; size: .
DNA: TGTGCCAGCAGCTTGTTGTCCGGGACAGGGGATTCACCCCTCCACTTT; CDR3: CASSLLSGTGDSPLHF; J: TRBJ1-6; D: TRBD1; V: TRBV5-8; size: many
DNA: TGTGCCACCAACCACTTGGCGGGTGGCTACACCTTC; CDR3: CATNHLAGGYTF; J: TRBJ1-2; D: .; V: TRBV19; size: .
DNA: TGCAGCGTCCGTGACAGGGTTGACACTGAAGCTTTCTTT; CDR3: CSVRDRVDTEAFF; J: TRBJ1-1; D: TRBD1; V: TRBV29-1; size: .
DNA: TGTGCCAGCAACAGGGGGCATATGATGGACACCATATATTTT; CDR3: CASNRGHMMDTIYF; J: TRBJ1-3; D: TRBD1; V: TRBV3-1/TRBV3-2; size: .
DNA: TGTGCCAGCACCGACGGGTCCCGTAATGAAAAACTGTTTTTT; CDR3: CASTDGSRNEKLFF; J: TRBJ1-4; D: .; V: TRBV28; size: .
DNA: TGCGCCAGCAGCCCCGGACAGGGTGGGACTGAAGCTTTCTTT; CDR3: CASSPGQGGTEAFF; J: TRBJ1-1; D: TRBD1; V: TRBV4-3; size: .
DNA: TGCGCCAGCAGCTTGGAGGCTAGCGGTGATACGCAGTATTTT; CDR3: CASSLEASGDTQYF; J: TRBJ2-3; D: TRBD2; V: TRBV5-1; size: .
DNA: TGTGCCAGCAGTTACTCCACGGGCTCTGGAAACACCATATATTTT; CDR3: CASSYSTGSGNTIYF; J: TRBJ1-3; D: .; V: TRBV6-5; size: .
DNA: TGCGCCAGCAGCCTATATCAGGGTCAGGGTTCCTACAATGAGCAGTTCTTC; CDR3: CASSLYQGQGSYNEQFF; J: TRBJ2-1; D: .; V: TRBV4-1; size: .
DNA: TGCGCCAGCAGCCAAGGACTAGACCCTCGGAACGAGCAGTACTTC; CDR3: CASSQGLDPRNEQYF; J: TRBJ2-7; D: .; V: TRBV4-1; size: .
DNA: TGTGCCAGCAGCGTAGCTGGCGAGGGTGCGGCTTTCTTT; CDR3: CASSVAGEGAAFF; J: TRBJ1-1; D: .; V: TRBV9; size: once
DNA: TGCGCCAGCAGCTTGGGGGCCGAGAGCTACACCTTC; CDR3: CASSLGAESYTF; J: TRBJ1-2; D: .; V: TRBV5-1; size: once
DNA: TGCGCCAGCTCCGGAGCCGTCAATCAGCCCCAGCATTTT; CDR3: CASSGAVNQPQHF; J: TRBJ1-5; D: .; V: TRBV4-3; size: .
DNA: TGTGCCAGCATAATTGGTCGAACAGGGTCTGGCGGCGCTTTCTTT; CDR3: CASIIGRTGSGGAFF; J: TRBJ1-1; D: .; V: TRBV6-5; size: .
DNA: TGCGCCAGCAGCTTGGGGACAGCTTCTTCGGCAGACACTGAAGCTTTCTTT; CDR3: CASSLGTASSADTEAFF; J: TRBJ1-1; D: .; V: TRBV5-1; size: .
DNA: TGTGCCAGCAGCCAAAATCCGGGACAGGGTTTTCCCGGGGAGCTGTTTTTT; CDR3: CASSQNPGQGFPGELFF; J: TRBJ2-2; D: TRBD1; V: TRBV4-2; size: medium-sized
DNA: TGTGCCAGCAGCAGACAGGGGTATGAGCAGTTCTTC; CDR3: CASSRQGYEQFF; J: TRBJ2-1; D: TRBD1; V: TRBV5-5; size: few
DNA: TGCGCCAGCAGCCAGACATCCAGGGGATCGGGGTACGAGCAGTACTTC; CDR3: CASSQTSRGSGYEQYF; J: TRBJ2-7; D: .; V: TRBV4-1; size: .